The sequence of this T cell receptor beta chain was determined in a study of cytomegalovirus exposure and HLA in healthy donors. Study-wide findings and caveats: A later analysis appeared to link common viral pathogens to several of the most significant clusters.

Germline V gene sequence: CDR1 SGDLS, CDR2 YYNGEE. The CDR3 has 17 amino acids. V was pared by 0 bases and J by 6 bases, with 7 bases of the junction left unmatched. This clone was counted a few times. Its specificity is unknown. PCR used 60 Vbeta primers and 13 Jbeta primers. Here immunoSEQ multiplex PCR was the method, and the copy in TCRdb shows in-frame clones only, minus some. This sample has more than 95,000 clones, with roughly a tenth found just once. The chain couples TRBV9 to TRBJ2-3; 13 nucleotides agree with TRBD2. The clonotype was recovered from a man younger than 45 in good health and CMV-seronegative. Material: PBMCs. The CDR3 DNA follows: TGTGCCAGCAGCGTAGGGGGACTAGCGGGGACAGCGGATACGCAGTATTTT. This codes for CASSVGGLAGTADTQYF.